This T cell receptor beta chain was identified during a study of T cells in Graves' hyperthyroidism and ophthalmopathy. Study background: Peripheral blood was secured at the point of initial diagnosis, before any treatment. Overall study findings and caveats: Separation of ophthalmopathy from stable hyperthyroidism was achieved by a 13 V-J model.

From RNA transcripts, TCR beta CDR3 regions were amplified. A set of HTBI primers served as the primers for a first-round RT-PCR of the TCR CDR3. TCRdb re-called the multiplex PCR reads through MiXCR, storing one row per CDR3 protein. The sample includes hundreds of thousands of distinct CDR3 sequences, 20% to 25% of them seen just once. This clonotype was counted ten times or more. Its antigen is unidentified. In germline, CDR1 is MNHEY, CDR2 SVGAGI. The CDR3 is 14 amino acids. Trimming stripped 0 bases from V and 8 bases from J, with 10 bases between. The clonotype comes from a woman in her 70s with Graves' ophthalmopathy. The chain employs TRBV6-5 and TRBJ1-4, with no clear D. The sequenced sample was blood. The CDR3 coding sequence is TGTGCCAGCAGTTACTCGTTCGGAGGAGAAAAACTGTTTTTT. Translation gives CASSYSFGGEKLFF.